The following is a T cell receptor beta chain sequence with its context. The antigen remains unidentified. Prepared TCR beta cDNA libraries contained unique molecular identifiers. Around 460,000 cDNA molecules came from roughly 1 to 10 million T cells. TCRdb used MiXCR to reprocess the PCR reads, holding one entry per CDR3 protein. The table includes approximately 770,000 distinct CDR3 sequences, about 43% detected once. The sample originates from a study of post-analysis software for immune sequencing data. Overall study results and limits: The five TRBV segments detected at higher frequency in patients than in controls included TRBV5-6, TRBV5-1 and TRBV20-1. There was significantly lower normalized Chao1 diversity in multiple sclerosis patients than in controls. F measure showed strong co-clustering of same-batch samples.

The CDR3 consists of 16 residues. Germline V gene data show CDR1 as SGHKS and CDR2 as YYEKEE (reference sequence). Trimming left V 6 bases short and J 3 bases short, with 20 bases between. The rearrangement links TRBV5-5 to TRBJ2-3; D tentatively fits TRBD1 or TRBD2 (5 bases each). The TCR sequence derives from a girl aged 5-17 years with multiple sclerosis. The sample consisted of blood. For the CDR3, the DNA is TGTGCCAGCAACCTCGCCACCGGGGCCCCTACAGATACGCAGTATTTT. Translated: CASNLATGAPTDTQYF.